This TCR beta chain emerged from a study of T cell clonotyping in hematopoietic cell transplantation. Here immunoSEQ multiplex PCR was the method, and the copy in TCRdb shows in-frame clones only, minus some. The table records about 15,000 clones, 62% of them present only once. The CDR3 totals 11 residues. V was pared by 0 bases and J by 6 bases, with 6 bases between. The V gene's germline CDR1 is GTSNPN and CDR2 SVGIG (reference sequence). The chain employs TRBV30 and TRBJ2-7, with D unclear. The sequenced sample consisted of PBMCs. The sequence was obtained from a human donor who either received an allogeneic hematopoietic cell transplant for a myeloid malignancy or was a related donor (not recorded which). Some clones in this sample may be carry-over from other donors' samples. DNA of the CDR3: TGTGCCTGGAGTGTAACTTCCGAGCAGTACTTC. Its translation is CAWSVTSEQYF.